One and the same sample provided the 7 T cell receptor beta chains below, sequenced in a study of blood T cell repertoires in COVID-19. The data were produced by immunoSEQ multiplex PCR, yet TCRdb's version contains in-frame clones alone and is incomplete. The repertoire has 470,000 or so clones, 80% to 90% of them found once; the top ten carry about 3.2%. The sequenced sample was peripheral blood. The receptors here all came from a human donor in a cohort sampled during active COVID-19.

The J gene is TRBJ1-1, the V gene TRBV5-5; D remains unclear. CDR3 size: 15 residues. With 0 bases removed from V and 3 bases from J, the gap between germline ends came to 12 bases. Germline V gene lookup returns CDR1 SGHKS and CDR2 YYEKEE (reference sequence). Here the CDR3 DNA reads TGTGCCAGCAGCTTGGCTAGTGGCAGTTACACTGAAGCTTTCTTT. Its protein is CASSLASGSYTEAFF.

This clone was detected a few times. DNA for the CDR3: TGTGCCAGCAGCTTTGACAGGAGCTCTGGAAACACCATATATTTT. This sequence encodes CASSFDRSSGNTIYF. The gene calls are TRBV6-5 and TRBJ1-3, with a possible D match to TRBD1 (6 bases). Per germline, CDR1 MNHEY and CDR2 SVGAGI. The CDR3 is 15 residues long. V was shortened by 6 bases and J by 0 bases, with 12 bases between the two germline ends.

The V gene is TRBV6-5, the J gene TRBJ1-5, with D possibly matching TRBD1 (6 bases). Per the germline V gene, CDR1 is MNHEY and CDR2 is SVGAGI. Trimming cost V 2 bases and J 7 bases, with 12 bases left between them. The CDR3 consists of 14 residues. CDR3 sequence: CASSYAGGRQPQHF. The CDR3 bases are TGTGCCAGCAGTTACGCGGGGGGCAGGCAGCCCCAGCATTTT.

The chain recombines TRBV28 with TRBJ1-5; 7 bases are a match to TRBD1. J lost 1 base, V lost 2 bases, and 5 bases had no gene match. The CDR3 covers 16 residues. Per the germline V gene, CDR1 is MDHEN and CDR2 is SYDVKM. DNA of the CDR3: TGTGCCAGCAGTTTACAGACAGGGCTGAGCAATCAGCCCCAGCATTTT. Protein product: CASSLQTGLSNQPQHF.

There are a few counts of this clone. The chain links TRBV5-1 to TRBJ2-5; D unclear. V was clipped by 0 bases and J by 1 base, with 7 bases between them. The CDR3 spans 14 residues. Germline-derived CDR1 and CDR2 are SGHRS and YFSETQ. CDR3 nucleotides: TGCGCCAGCAGCTTGGCCGACTTCCAAGAGACCCAGTACTTC. Translating gives CASSLADFQETQYF.

A word on this clone: Other DNA sequences within the sample encode an identical CDR3. The chain carries TRBV3-1 (or the pseudogene TRBV3-2) and TRBJ1-2; D is unclear. CDR1 and CDR2 (germline): LGHDT, YNNKEL (reference sequence). Trimming took off 1 base at V and 8 bases at J, with 5 bases between the two ends. This CDR3 comprises 11 residues. CDR3 sequence: CASSQGRGYTF. CDR3 coding DNA: TGTGCCAGCAGCCAAGGTCGGGGCTACACCTTC.

The chain combines TRBV5-4 with TRBJ2-5; D is perhaps TRBD1 (7 bases). CDR3 length equals 17 residues. V lost 4 bases and J lost 1, with 20 bases in between. The germline V gene has CDR1 SGHNT and CDR2 YYREEE (reference sequence). CDR3 in DNA: TGTGCCAGCAGCGCGGTGGCGAGTCAGGGGGGCCAAGAGACCCAGTACTTC. Amino acids: CASSAVASQGGQETQYF.